One sample yielded the 10 T cell receptor beta chains listed below, sequenced in a study of T cells in Graves' hyperthyroidism and ophthalmopathy. Authors of the study amplified TCR beta CDR3 regions from RNA transcripts. HTBI primers drove first-round RT-PCR of the TCR CDR3. TCRdb analysed the multiplex PCR reads with MiXCR anew, one entry per CDR3 protein. The table records around 540,000 distinct CDR3 sequences, about 16% of them present only once. Sample: blood. The receptor source for this set is a woman aged 25 to 39 with Graves' ophthalmopathy.

This clonotype was picked up many times. The chain links TRBV6-5 to TRBJ1-1; a possible D gene is TRBD1 (5 bases). The CDR3 is 14 amino acids. V was clipped by 0 bases and J by 3 bases, with 8 bases between them. Germline V CDR1 and CDR2: MNHEY, SVGAGI. CDR3 residues: CASSYSGDYTEAFF. The DNA for the CDR3 is TGTGCCAGCAGTTACTCGGGGGACTACACTGAAGCTTTCTTT.

This clonotype was counted between two and nine times. This chain uses TRBV20-1 with TRBJ2-1; possible D gene TRBD2, 5 bases. Germline V gives CDR1 DFQATT, CDR2 SNEGSKA (reference sequence). CDR3 length equals 14 residues. The V end lost 0 bases, the J end lost 7 bases, and 13 bases lay between the germline ends. CDR3 amino acids: CSARDRGFRNEQFF. CDR3 DNA: TGCAGTGCTAGAGACCGGGGTTTCAGGAATGAGCAGTTCTTC.

This clonotype was observed at least ten times. The chain recombines TRBV5-4 with TRBJ2-1, with 12 bases that match TRBD2. V shed 4 bases, J shed 10 bases, and the junction held 15 bases outside the gene matches. CDR3 size: 17 residues. In germline, CDR1 is SGHNT, CDR2 YYREEE (reference sequence). The DNA of the CDR3 is TGTGCCAGCAGCCGGACTAGCGGGACACTCGAGCTTCGGGAGCAGTTCTTC. Residues: CASSRTSGTLELREQFF.

About this clonotype itself: One base away lies a much larger clone, so this may be a sequencing read error. This sequence joins TRBV7-9 and TRBJ1-1, with D tentatively TRBD1 (5 bases). The germline V gene has CDR1 SEHNR and CDR2 FQNEAQ (reference sequence). This CDR3 is built from 14 residues. The germline V and J ends were trimmed by 5 bases and 3 bases, with 13 bases remaining between them. CDR3: CASSPGHMDTEAFF. The CDR3 DNA reads as TGTGCCAGCAGCCCGGGGCACATGGACACTGAAGCTTTCTTT.

This clonotype came up many times. The genes are TRBV27 and TRBJ2-3; D is unclear. The V and J ends lost 2 bases and 2 bases respectively, with 14 bases between them. Germline V lookup: CDR1 MNHEY, CDR2 SMNVEV (reference sequence). The CDR3 consists of 16 residues. The CDR3 coding sequence is TGTGCCAGCAGTTTAAGGCCGAGCCAATACACAGATACGCAGTATTTT. The encoded protein is CASSLRPSQYTDTQYF.

The chain joins TRBV7-9 to TRBJ1-4; D remains unclear. Per the germline V gene, CDR1 is SEHNR and CDR2 is FQNEAQ (reference sequence). The CDR3 is made up of 17 amino acids. V shed 7 bases and J shed 0 bases, with 18 bases lying between them. CDR3 bases: TGTGCCAGCAAGCCGCCTCCCAGACTTGCAACTAATGAAAAACTGTTTTTT. The encoded protein is CASKPPPRLATNEKLFF.

This clonotype appeared many times. The chain carries TRBV28 and TRBJ2-7; no firm D call. Germline assignment: CDR1 MDHEN and CDR2 SYDVKM. V lost 3 bases, J lost 0 bases, and 9 bases lay in between. This CDR3 region has 14 residues. This CDR3 reads CASSFLQLSYEQYF. In DNA form, the CDR3 reads TGTGCCAGCAGTTTCTTGCAGCTCTCCTACGAGCAGTACTTC.

The chain combines TRBV2 with TRBJ2-1; 7 bases fit TRBD1. The trim removed 7 bases at V and 8 bases at J, leaving 11 bases unmatched. Germline V CDR1 and CDR2: SNHLY, FYNNEI. This CDR3 spans 14 amino acids. This CDR3 reads CASMVTGPSDEQFF. In DNA form, the CDR3 reads TGTGCCAGCATGGTGACAGGGCCGTCGGATGAGCAGTTCTTC.

The rearrangement links TRBV5-5 to TRBJ1-2, with D uncertain. The CDR3 covers 14 residues. Germline loops: CDR1 SGHKS, CDR2 YYEKEE (reference sequence). V lost 1 base and J 0 bases, leaving 7 bases between the germline ends. The DNA of the CDR3 is TGTGCCAGCAGCTTGTCGATAGCTAACTATGGCTACACCTTC. It yields the protein CASSLSIANYGYTF.

V gene TRBV5-6 combines with J gene TRBJ2-2; tentative D call: TRBD1 (6 bases). V lost 1 base and J lost 0, with 13 bases in between. The length of the CDR3 is 17 residues. Germline V lookup: CDR1 SGHDT, CDR2 YYEEEE. CDR3 sequence reads: CASSLYPGEPNTGELFF. In nucleotides, the CDR3 is TGTGCCAGCAGCTTGTATCCAGGGGAGCCGAACACCGGGGAGCTGTTTTTT.